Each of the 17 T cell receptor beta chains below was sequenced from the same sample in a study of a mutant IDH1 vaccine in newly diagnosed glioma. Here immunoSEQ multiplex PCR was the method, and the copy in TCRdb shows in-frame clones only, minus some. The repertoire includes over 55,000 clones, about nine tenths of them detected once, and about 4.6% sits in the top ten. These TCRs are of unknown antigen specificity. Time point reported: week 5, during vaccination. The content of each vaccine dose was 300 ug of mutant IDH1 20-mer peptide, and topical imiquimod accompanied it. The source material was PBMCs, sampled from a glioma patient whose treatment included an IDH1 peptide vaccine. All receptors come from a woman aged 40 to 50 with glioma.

The CDR3 spells CASSSGGGGNQPQHF. The CDR3 region has the DNA TGTGCCAGCAGCTCAGGTGGGGGGGGCAATCAGCCCCAGCATTTT. The chain combines TRBV5-4 with TRBJ1-5, with D maybe TRBD1 (5 bases). The ends were cut back, 3 bases at V and 2 bases at J, with 12 bases in the middle. Per germline, CDR1 SGHNT and CDR2 YYREEE (reference sequence). CDR3 length equals 15 residues.

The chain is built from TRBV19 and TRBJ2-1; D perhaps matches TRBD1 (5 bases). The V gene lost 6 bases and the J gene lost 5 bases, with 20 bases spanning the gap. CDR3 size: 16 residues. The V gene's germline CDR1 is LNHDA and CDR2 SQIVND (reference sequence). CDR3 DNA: TGTGCCAGTAGGCCAGGGTGTGGGTCGGCCGACAATGAGCAGTTCTTC. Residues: CASRPGCGSADNEQFF.

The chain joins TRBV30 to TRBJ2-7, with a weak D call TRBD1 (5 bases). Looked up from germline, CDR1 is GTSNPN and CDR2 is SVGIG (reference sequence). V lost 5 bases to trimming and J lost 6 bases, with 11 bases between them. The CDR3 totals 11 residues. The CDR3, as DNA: TGTGCCTGGGACGATAGGGGCGAGCAGTACTTC. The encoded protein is CAWDDRGEQYF.

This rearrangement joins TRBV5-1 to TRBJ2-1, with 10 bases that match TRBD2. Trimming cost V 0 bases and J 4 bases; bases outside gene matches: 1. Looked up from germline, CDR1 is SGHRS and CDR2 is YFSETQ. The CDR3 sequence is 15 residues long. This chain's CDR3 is CASSLELAGYNEQFF. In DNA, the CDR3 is TGCGCCAGCAGCTTGGAACTAGCGGGATACAATGAGCAGTTCTTC.

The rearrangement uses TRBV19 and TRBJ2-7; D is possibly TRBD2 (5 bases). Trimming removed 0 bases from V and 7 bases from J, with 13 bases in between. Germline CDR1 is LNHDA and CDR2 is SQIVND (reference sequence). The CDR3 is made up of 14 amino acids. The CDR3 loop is CASSIDNVQREQYF. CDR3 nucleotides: TGTGCCAGTAGTATAGATAACGTCCAGCGGGAGCAGTACTTC.

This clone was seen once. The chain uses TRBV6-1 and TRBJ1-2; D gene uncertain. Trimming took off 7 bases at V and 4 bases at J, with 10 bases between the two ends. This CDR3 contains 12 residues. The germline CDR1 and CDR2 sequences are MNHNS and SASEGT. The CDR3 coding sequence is TGTGCCAGCACGGGGAGAGCCTATGGCTACACCTTC. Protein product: CASTGRAYGYTF.

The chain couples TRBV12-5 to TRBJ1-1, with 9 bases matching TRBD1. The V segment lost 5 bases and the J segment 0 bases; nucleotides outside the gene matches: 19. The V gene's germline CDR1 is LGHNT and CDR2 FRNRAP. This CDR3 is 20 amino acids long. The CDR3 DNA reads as TGTGCTAGTGGTACAACAGGGGGCACGTTGCCGGCTCAAATGAACACTGAAGCTTTCTTT. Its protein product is CASGTTGGTLPAQMNTEAFF.

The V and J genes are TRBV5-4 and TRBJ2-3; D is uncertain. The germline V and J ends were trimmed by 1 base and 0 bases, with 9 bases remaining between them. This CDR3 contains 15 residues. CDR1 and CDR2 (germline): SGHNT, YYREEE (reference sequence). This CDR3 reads CASSLRRTSTDTQYF. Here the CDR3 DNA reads TGTGCCAGCAGCTTGAGACGAACTAGCACAGATACGCAGTATTTT. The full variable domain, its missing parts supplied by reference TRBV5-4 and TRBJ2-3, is ETGVTQSPTHLIKTRGQQVTLRCSSQSGHNTVSWYQQALGQGPQFIFQYYREEENGRGNFPPRFSGLQFPNYSSELNVNALELDDSALYLCASSLRRTSTDTQYFGPGTRLTVL.

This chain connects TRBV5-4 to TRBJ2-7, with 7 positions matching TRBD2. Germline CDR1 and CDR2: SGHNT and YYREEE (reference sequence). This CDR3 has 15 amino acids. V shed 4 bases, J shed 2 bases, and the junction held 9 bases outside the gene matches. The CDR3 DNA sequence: TGTGCCAGCAGCCCATGGCGCGGGAGAGCCTACGAGCAGTACTTC. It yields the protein CASSPWRGRAYEQYF.

CDR3 amino acids: CASSLGGQGEYGYTF. CDR3 coding DNA: TGTGCCAGCAGCTTAGGAGGACAGGGTGAATATGGCTACACCTTC. The gene calls are TRBV7-6 and TRBJ1-2; 8 nucleotides match TRBD1. The CDR3 is 15 amino acids. Germline V gene sequence: CDR1 SGHVS, CDR2 FNYEAQ. V lost 1 base to trimming and J lost 5 bases; unmatched junction nucleotides: 6.

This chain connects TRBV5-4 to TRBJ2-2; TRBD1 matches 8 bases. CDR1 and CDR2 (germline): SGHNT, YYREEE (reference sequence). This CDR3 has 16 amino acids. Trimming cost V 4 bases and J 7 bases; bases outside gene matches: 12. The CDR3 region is CASSIAGTGVYGELFF. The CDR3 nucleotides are TGTGCCAGCAGCATAGCCGGGACAGGCGTGTACGGGGAGCTGTTTTTT. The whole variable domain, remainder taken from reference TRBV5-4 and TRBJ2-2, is ETGVTQSPTHLIKTRGQQVTLRCSSQSGHNTVSWYQQALGQGPQFIFQYYREEENGRGNFPPRFSGLQFPNYSSELNVNALELDDSALYLCASSIAGTGVYGELFFGEGSRLTVL.

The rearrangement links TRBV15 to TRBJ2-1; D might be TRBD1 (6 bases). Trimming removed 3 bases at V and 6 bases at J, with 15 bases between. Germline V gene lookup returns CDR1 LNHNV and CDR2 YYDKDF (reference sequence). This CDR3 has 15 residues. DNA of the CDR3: TGTGCCACCAGCAGTTCTAAGGACAGCTCCAATGAGCAGTTCTTC. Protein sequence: CATSSSKDSSNEQFF.

The CDR3 DNA sequence: TGTGCCAGCAGCCACACGTTTAGCGGGGGGGACAATGAGCAGTTCTTC. It yields the protein CASSHTFSGGDNEQFF. The chain combines TRBV2 with TRBJ2-1, with 11 bases fitting TRBD2. There are 16 residues in the CDR3. Germline V gives CDR1 SNHLY, CDR2 FYNNEI. The V and J ends lost 6 bases and 5 bases, in that order; junction bases with no gene match: 9.

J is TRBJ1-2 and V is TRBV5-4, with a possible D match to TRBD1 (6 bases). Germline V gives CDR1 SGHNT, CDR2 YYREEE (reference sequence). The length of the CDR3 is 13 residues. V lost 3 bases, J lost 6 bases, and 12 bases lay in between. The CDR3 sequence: CASSSDRGDGYTF. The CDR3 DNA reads TGTGCCAGCAGCTCGGACAGAGGGGATGGCTACACCTTC.

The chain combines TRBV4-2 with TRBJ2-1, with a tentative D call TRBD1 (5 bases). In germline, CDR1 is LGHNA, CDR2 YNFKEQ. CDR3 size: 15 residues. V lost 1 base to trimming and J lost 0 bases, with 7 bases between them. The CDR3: CASSQGGFSYNEQFF. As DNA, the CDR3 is TGTGCCAGCAGCCAAGGGGGCTTCTCCTACAATGAGCAGTTCTTC.

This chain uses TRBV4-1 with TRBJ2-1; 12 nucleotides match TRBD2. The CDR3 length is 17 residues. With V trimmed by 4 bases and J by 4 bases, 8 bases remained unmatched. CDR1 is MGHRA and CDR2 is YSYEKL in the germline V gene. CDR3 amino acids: CASSPTSLAGGYNEQFF. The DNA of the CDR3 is TGCGCCAGCAGCCCAACTTCTCTAGCGGGGGGGTACAATGAGCAGTTCTTC.

The CDR3 spells CASSPGGGYGYTF. CDR3 nucleotides: TGTGCCAGCAGCCCTGGAGGGGGGTATGGCTACACCTTC. This chain joins TRBV9 and TRBJ1-2; D is possibly TRBD1 (6 bases). CDR3 length equals 13 residues. V gave up 4 bases and J gave up 5 bases, with 12 bases separating them. CDR1 and CDR2 (germline): SGDLS, YYNGEE.